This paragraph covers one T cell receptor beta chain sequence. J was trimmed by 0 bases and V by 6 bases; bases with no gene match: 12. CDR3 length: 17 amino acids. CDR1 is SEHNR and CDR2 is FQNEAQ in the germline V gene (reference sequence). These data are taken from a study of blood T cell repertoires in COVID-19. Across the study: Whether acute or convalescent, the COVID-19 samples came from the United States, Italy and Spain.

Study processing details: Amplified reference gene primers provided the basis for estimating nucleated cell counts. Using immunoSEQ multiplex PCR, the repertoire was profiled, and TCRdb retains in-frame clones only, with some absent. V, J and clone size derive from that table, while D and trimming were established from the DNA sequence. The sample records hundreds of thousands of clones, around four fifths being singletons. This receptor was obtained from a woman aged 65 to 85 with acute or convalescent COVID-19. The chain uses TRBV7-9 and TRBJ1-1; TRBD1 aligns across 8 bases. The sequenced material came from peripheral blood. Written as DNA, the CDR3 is TGTGCCAGCAGATTCACCGGGACAGGCAACATGAACACTGAAGCTTTCTTT. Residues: CASRFTGTGNMNTEAFF.